Sequencing of this TCR beta chain was carried out in a study of T-cell memory formation after mild COVID-19. Constant-segment primers and 5'RACE yielded cDNA libraries for TCR alpha and TCR beta, each carrying sample barcodes and UMIs. TCRdb passed the 5' RACE reads through MiXCR, listing each CDR3 protein once. The sample consists of 450,000 to 650,000 distinct CDR3 sequences, roughly a fifth of them appearing once. Study-level findings and limits: Mainly in CM and EM were contracting CD4+ clones; CD8+ were in EMRA.

This clonotype was counted once. Its antigen is currently unknown. The sequencing input was PBMCs or a T cell subset sorted from them (not recorded which). The TCR was taken from an adult woman who had mild COVID-19 (a few samples of this study predate the infection). Cell type and time point are not known.

CDR3 nucleotides: TGTGCCAGCAGTCCGCAGAGTACCAATGAGCAGTTCTTC. Amino acids: CASSPQSTNEQFF. The V and J genes are TRBV2 and TRBJ2-1, with D unclear. Per the germline V gene, CDR1 is SNHLY and CDR2 is FYNNEI. V shed 5 bases and J shed 6 bases, with 11 bases lying between them. The CDR3 is made up of 13 amino acids.